What follows are 25 T cell receptor beta chains derived from one specimen sequenced in a study of blood T cell repertoires in COVID-19. Produced via immunoSEQ multiplex PCR; TCRdb's table is partial and in-frame only. The repertoire includes some 260,000 clones, about 90% of them detected once, and roughly 3.1% sits in the top ten. Sequencing was done on a sample of peripheral blood. Receptors originate from a man younger than 35 with active or convalescent COVID-19.

The CDR3 region has the DNA TGTGCCAGCAGTTTGTCACAGGGGCTGAACACTGAAGCTTTCTTT. Translated, it gives CASSLSQGLNTEAFF. The rearrangement uses TRBV27 and TRBJ1-1; TRBD1 matches 7 bases. Germline V gives CDR1 MNHEY, CDR2 SMNVEV (reference sequence). V lost 3 bases, J lost 0 bases, and 4 bases stayed unmatched. CDR3 length equals 15 residues.

V usage is TRBV28 and J usage is TRBJ2-7; weak D call: TRBD2 (5 bases). Trimming cost V 4 bases and J 5 bases, with 9 bases left between them. Germline V gene sequence: CDR1 MDHEN, CDR2 SYDVKM. The length of the CDR3 is 12 residues. For the CDR3, the DNA is TGTGCCAGCAGTTCTGGACTGGACGAGCAGTACTTC. Its translation is CASSSGLDEQYF.

The rearrangement joins TRBV7-2 to TRBJ2-1; TRBD2 matches at 10 bases. The CDR3 sequence is 11 residues long. Germline-derived CDR1 and CDR2 are SGHTA and FQGNSA. With 10 bases clipped from V and 12 bases from J, the junction kept 6 bases outside the gene matches. CDR3 nucleotide sequence: TGTGCCACCACTAGCGGGACAGGGCAGTTCTTC. It is translated as CATTSGTGQFF.

The chain links TRBV15 to TRBJ2-1; the D gene is possibly TRBD2 (6 bases). V was trimmed by 2 bases and J by 0 bases, leaving 14 bases between them. The germline V gene encodes CDR1 LNHNV and CDR2 YYDKDF (reference sequence). This CDR3 is built from 17 residues. CDR3 region: CATSRWDSRRSYNEQFF. The CDR3 DNA reads as TGTGCCACCAGCAGATGGGACTCCCGCCGCTCCTACAATGAGCAGTTCTTC.

The J gene is TRBJ1-4, the V gene TRBV15; D is unclear. Germline-derived CDR1 and CDR2 are LNHNV and YYDKDF (reference sequence). CDR3 length equals 15 residues. V was shortened by 0 bases and J by 6 bases, with 11 bases between the two germline ends. The CDR3 coding sequence is TGTGCCACCAGCAGAGATGTTCGGTCGGATGAAAAACTGTTTTTT. This encodes CATSRDVRSDEKLFF.

Here the CDR3 reads CSASRSQREGHEQYF. The CDR3 bases are TGCAGTGCTAGTAGATCCCAGCGGGAGGGACACGAGCAGTACTTC. The J gene is TRBJ2-7, the V gene TRBV20-1, with 10 bases aligning to TRBD2. Per the germline V gene, CDR1 is DFQATT and CDR2 is SNEGSKA (reference sequence). The length of the CDR3 is 15 residues. J gave up 5 bases and V 3 bases, and 10 bases lay outside the gene matches.

The chain joins TRBV29-1 to TRBJ1-4, with D possibly TRBD1 on 6 matching bases. The germline V gene has CDR1 SQVTM and CDR2 ANQGSEA. Trimming left V 4 bases short and J 4 bases short, with 16 bases between. CDR3 length equals 15 residues. The CDR3 DNA sequence: TGCAGCGTTGCCCTGGGGGCAGGTTTTAATGAAAAACTGTTTTTT. Translation gives CSVALGAGFNEKLFF.

The chain joins TRBV5-1 to TRBJ2-6; 8 bases line up with TRBD1. The CDR3 is 17 residues long. Germline CDR1 is SGHRS and CDR2 is YFSETQ. V dropped 0 bases and J dropped 1; count of bases not matched to a gene: 3. CDR3 sequence: CASSLGGTGSGANVLTF. CDR3 sequence (DNA): TGCGCCAGCAGCTTGGGGGGGACAGGATCTGGGGCCAACGTCCTGACTTTC.

This clone was picked up one time. Here the CDR3 reads CSAGTSGSPDTQYF. The DNA of the CDR3 is TGCAGCGCCGGGACTAGCGGGAGTCCAGATACGCAGTATTTT. The gene calls are TRBV29-1 and TRBJ2-3, with TRBD2 matching over 14 bases. Germline loops: CDR1 SQVTM, CDR2 ANQGSEA. CDR3 length: 14 amino acids. V lost 7 bases to trimming and J lost 4 bases; unmatched junction nucleotides: 4.

CDR3 sequence: CARGGGGANVLTF. The DNA of the CDR3 is TGTGCCCGCGGGGGGGGCGGGGCCAACGTCCTGACTTTC. This chain uses TRBV21-1 with TRBJ2-6; the table's D call of TRBD2 was not tested on the DNA. TRBV21-1 is recorded as a pseudogene. This CDR3 is 13 amino acids long.

This chain joins TRBV7-2 and TRBJ2-7, with 11 nucleotides matching TRBD1. Losses at the gene ends were 0 bases for V and 6 bases for J; bases not matched to a gene: 1. The germline V gene encodes CDR1 SGHTA and CDR2 FQGNSA. The CDR3 has 14 amino acids. CDR3 sequence (DNA): TGTGCCAGCAGCTTAGCGGGACAGGGGGGCGAGCAGTACTTC. Translating it yields CASSLAGQGGEQYF.

The chain joins TRBV5-4 to TRBJ1-4; 7 bases align to TRBD1. Germline V gene lookup returns CDR1 SGHNT and CDR2 YYREEE (reference sequence). With 5 bases clipped from V and 0 bases from J, the junction kept 4 bases outside the gene matches. The CDR3 extends over 15 amino acids. The CDR3 region is CASRSDRATNEKLFF. CDR3 bases: TGTGCCAGCAGGTCTGACAGGGCAACTAATGAAAAACTGTTTTTT. Full variable domain (outside the CDR3, taken from reference TRBV5-4 and TRBJ1-4): ETGVTQSPTHLIKTRGQQVTLRCSSQSGHNTVSWYQQALGQGPQFIFQYYREEENGRGNFPPRFSGLQFPNYSSELNVNALELDDSALYLCASRSDRATNEKLFFGSGTQLSVL.

The chain joins TRBV9 to TRBJ2-1; TRBD2 matches at 9 bases. CDR1 is SGDLS and CDR2 is YYNGEE in the germline V gene. The CDR3 has 14 amino acids. With 4 bases clipped from V and 15 bases from J, the junction kept 14 bases outside the gene matches. As DNA, the CDR3 is TGTGCCAGCAGCTTAGGTAGCGGGGGAGGATTTCGGTTCTTC. It translates to CASSLGSGGGFRFF.

The J gene is TRBJ2-7, the V gene TRBV27; 14 positions match TRBD2. Trimming cost V 3 bases and J 4 bases; bases outside gene matches: 2. Looked up from germline, CDR1 is MNHEY and CDR2 is SMNVEV (reference sequence). This CDR3 is built from 15 residues. As DNA, the CDR3 is TGTGCCAGCAGTTTCGGGACTAGCGGGAGTTACGAGCAGTACTTC. It translates to CASSFGTSGSYEQYF.

This chain connects TRBV19 to TRBJ1-5; 8 positions agree with TRBD1. CDR1 is LNHDA, CDR2 SQIVND, per germline (reference sequence). Unmatched junction bases numbered 12, after V lost 4 bases and J lost 7 bases. The CDR3 is made up of 16 amino acids. The CDR3 is CASSNGQGLNSQPQHF. CDR3 nucleotides: TGTGCCAGTAGTAACGGACAGGGTTTGAATTCACAGCCCCAGCATTTT.

The chain has TRBV18 and TRBJ1-6; D not certain. Trimming took off 4 bases at V and 6 bases at J, with 4 bases between the two ends. The CDR3 totals 12 residues. Per germline, CDR1 KGHSH and CDR2 LQKENI. The CDR3 coding sequence is TGTGCCAGCTCACTCTCTAATTCACCCCTCCACTTT. Residues: CASSLSNSPLHF.

V is TRBV18 and J is TRBJ1-2; 9 bases map to TRBD1. V trimming: 3 bases; J trimming: 3 bases; junction bases outside the gene matches: 5. The length of the CDR3 is 15 residues. Germline-derived CDR1 and CDR2 are KGHSH and LQKENI. CDR3 residues: CASSPTGGNDYGYTF. CDR3 coding DNA: TGTGCCAGCTCACCCACAGGGGGCAATGACTATGGCTACACCTTC. The full variable domain, rest sourced from reference TRBV18 and TRBJ1-2, is NAGVMQNPRHLVRRRGQEARLRCSPMKGHSHVYWYRQLPEEGLKFMVYLQKENIIDESGMPKERFSAEFPKEGPSILRIQQVVRGDSAAYFCASSPTGGNDYGYTFGSGTRLTVV.

This clone was recorded at least ten times. CDR3 in amino acids: CASKGGGNYEQYF. The CDR3 DNA reads as TGTGCCAGCAAGGGGGGAGGGAATTACGAGCAGTACTTC. V and J are TRBV27 and TRBJ2-7; a weak D match, TRBD2 (7 bases). This CDR3 is 13 amino acids long. V was shortened by 7 bases and J by 4 bases, with 14 bases between the two germline ends. Germline V lookup: CDR1 MNHEY, CDR2 SMNVEV (reference sequence).

The genes are TRBV5-1 and TRBJ1-1, with D uncertain. The CDR3 extends over 18 amino acids. The germline CDR1 and CDR2 sequences are SGHRS and YFSETQ. Trimming took off 0 bases at V and 2 bases at J, with 20 bases between the two ends. The CDR3 sequence is CASSLALNMGGPNTEAFF. Here the CDR3 DNA reads TGCGCCAGCAGCTTGGCATTAAATATGGGAGGACCCAACACTGAAGCTTTCTTT.

This sequence joins TRBV5-1 and TRBJ2-1; 8 bases agree with TRBD2. With 4 bases clipped from V and 7 bases from J, the junction kept 10 bases outside the gene matches. The CDR3 is 15 residues long. The germline V gene encodes CDR1 SGHRS and CDR2 YFSETQ. CDR3 protein: CASSPALPGGNEQFF. DNA of the CDR3: TGCGCCAGCAGCCCGGCCCTCCCGGGGGGGAATGAGCAGTTCTTC.

The rearrangement uses TRBV7-2 and TRBJ2-5; 8 positions agree with TRBD1. This CDR3 has 15 residues. The germline V gene has CDR1 SGHTA and CDR2 FQGNSA. V was clipped by 2 bases and J by 1 base; unmatched bases: 3. The CDR3 loop is CASSLQGASQETQYF. The CDR3 DNA follows: TGTGCCAGCAGCTTACAGGGGGCTTCCCAAGAGACCCAGTACTTC.

The chain joins TRBV5-4 to TRBJ2-7; D is possibly TRBD2 (5 bases). This CDR3 is 15 amino acids long. The germline V gene has CDR1 SGHNT and CDR2 YYREEE (reference sequence). The V and J ends lost 3 bases and 6 bases respectively, with 19 bases between them. The CDR3 coding sequence is TGTGCCAGCAGCTCGCCCGGGAAGGGCGTTGGCGAGCAGTACTTC. Protein sequence: CASSSPGKGVGEQYF.

V and J are TRBV27 and TRBJ2-5; 11 positions agree with TRBD2. With 4 bases clipped from V and 2 bases from J, the junction kept 3 bases outside the gene matches. Germline V gives CDR1 MNHEY, CDR2 SMNVEV (reference sequence). The CDR3 loop spans 15 amino acids. The CDR3 reads CASSSPSGGQETQYF. The CDR3 bases are TGTGCCAGCAGTTCCCCTAGCGGGGGGCAAGAGACCCAGTACTTC.

The rearrangement links TRBV28 to TRBJ2-3; maybe TRBD2 (5 bases). The CDR3 sequence is 14 residues long. Germline CDR1 and CDR2: MDHEN and SYDVKM. The V end lost 9 bases, the J end lost 2 bases, and 15 bases lay between the germline ends. The CDR3: CASGRPGSTDTQYF. In DNA, the CDR3 is TGTGCCAGTGGCCGCCCGGGATCCACAGATACGCAGTATTTT.

The V and J genes are TRBV5-1 and TRBJ2-3; D is perhaps TRBD1 (6 bases). The CDR3 loop spans 14 amino acids. Per the germline V gene, CDR1 is SGHRS and CDR2 is YFSETQ. Trimming left V 3 bases short and J 3 bases short, with 11 bases between. CDR3 loop: CASSYDTGTDTQYF. DNA for the CDR3: TGCGCCAGCAGCTACGATACAGGGACAGATACGCAGTATTTT.